This T cell receptor (beta chain) was identified during a study of T-cell reconstitution after alpha-beta-depleted transplantation in children (dated by TCRdb to the mid-2010s). Study-wide context: T-cell immune reconstitution after TCRalphabeta/CD19-depleted allogeneic hematopoietic cell transplantation in children was quantitatively tracked in the study by means of TCR repertoire profiling.

About this clonotype: Its binding antigen is unknown. A much bigger clone sits one base away, suggesting this may be a read error.

The method was PCR. Sequenced using an Illumina HiSeq 2500. To normalize quantification of the TCRbeta repertoire, the TCR libraries were built with molecular barcoding that relied on unique molecular identifiers. Through fastp at Q25 and MiXCR, TCRdb rebuilt clones from the public reads, retaining in-frame beta chains. Each record represents a unique CDR3 protein, reported with the most common genes and DNA among its rows. This sample is represented by almost 500,000 distinct CDR3 sequences; 10% of them were singletons. Roughly 2.1% of the sample lies in the top ten. What the study reported, not specific to this receptor: In some patients, the high TCRbeta diversity seen at day 60 was put down to recipient T cells and intrathymic progenitors that had survived conditioning. Hyperexpanded clone frequencies declined over subsequent months; after one year, T-cell counts and TCRbeta diversity were mostly attributed to newly produced T cells. Apparently early alphabetaT-cell count recovery about two months after transplant reportedly relied on only several hundred rapidly expanded clones derived from non-depleted graft cells.

Taken with the paper, the label for treatment or condition translates to: allogeneic hematopoietic cell transplantation with graft depleted of TCRalphabeta T cells and CD19 B cells. The children who served as transplant recipients had been given grafts of TCRalphabeta/CD19-depleted allogeneic hematopoietic cells. CDR1 MNHEY and CDR2 SMNVEV were looked up in the germline V gene (reference sequence). Reading from cysteine to phenylalanine, the CDR3 counts 14 amino acids. Only the CDR3 DNA is retained, 42 bases long and in frame from the first base. Clipping removes 6 bases from V and 0 bases from J, with 5 as the unmatched junction base count.

This specimen consisted of PBMCs, obtained before TCRalphabeta/CD19-depleted stem cell transplant. The receptor was isolated from a child aged 2-9 years with inherited bone marrow failure, due to receive a stem cell transplant. The sequence is built from TRBV27 and TRBJ2-7, with TRBD1 identical over 7 junction bases. The CDR3 reads as follows: CASRRTGASYEQYF. Here is the DNA: TGTGCCAGCAGACGAACAGGGGCCTCCTACGAGCAGTACTTC.